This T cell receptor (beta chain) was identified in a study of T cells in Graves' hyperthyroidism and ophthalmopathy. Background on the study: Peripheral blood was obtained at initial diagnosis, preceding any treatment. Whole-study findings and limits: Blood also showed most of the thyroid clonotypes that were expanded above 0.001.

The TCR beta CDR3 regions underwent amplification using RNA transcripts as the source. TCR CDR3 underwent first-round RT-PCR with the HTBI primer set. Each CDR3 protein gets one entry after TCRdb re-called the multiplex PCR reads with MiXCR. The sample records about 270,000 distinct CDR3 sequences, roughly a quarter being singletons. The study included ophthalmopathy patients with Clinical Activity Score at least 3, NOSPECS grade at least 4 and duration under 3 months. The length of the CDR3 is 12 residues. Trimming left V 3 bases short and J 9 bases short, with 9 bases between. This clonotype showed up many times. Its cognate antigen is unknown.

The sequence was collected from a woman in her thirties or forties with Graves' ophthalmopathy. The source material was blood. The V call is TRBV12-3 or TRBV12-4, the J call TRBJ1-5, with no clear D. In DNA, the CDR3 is TGTGCCAGCAGTTTTCCCCAAGGGCCCCAGCATTTT. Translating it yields CASSFPQGPQHF.